This TCR beta chain stems from a study of CD8 T cells in ankylosing spondylitis. TCRdb called the 5' RACE reads again in MiXCR, with one record for every CDR3 protein. The sample shows approximately 260,000 distinct CDR3 sequences, 8.6% of them seen only once. This clonotype was detected many times. The CDR3 extends over 15 amino acids. Unmatched junction bases numbered 6, after V lost 0 bases and J lost 5 bases. Germline lookup yields CDR1 MNHEY and CDR2 SMNVEV (reference sequence). The rearrangement joins TRBV27 to TRBJ1-1; 7 bases are shared with TRBD1. The TCR comes from a male donor with ankylosing spondylitis or in good health (not recorded which). Sequenced: blood, either unsorted or a sorted T cell fraction (not recorded which). CDR3 coding DNA: TGTGCCAGCAGTTTATCTCCACAGGGGAAAACTGAAGCTTTCTTT. Translating gives CASSLSPQGKTEAFF.